This TCR beta chain was recovered during a study of CD4+ T cells in melanoma (dated by TCRdb to the early 2020s). Turning to the overall study: Neoantigen-specific CD4+ T cells in human melanoma were what the study investigated. The research as a whole found: Neoantigen-specific CD4+ T cells in melanoma were reported to show diverse differentiation states. Neoantigen-specific CD4+ T cells were reported to be correlated with the function of CD8+ T cells, macrophages and B cells.

Receptors were amplified or captured by the immunoSEQ multiplex PCR assay. TCRdb took this table from immuneACCESS and kept in-frame rearrangements with V and J called. Such tables lack part of the clones; where checked against another copy, unresolved V genes explain under half of the gap, and the rest is unexplained. The sample table holds 55,000 or so clones, of which over 60% were seen once. About 5% of the sample is taken by the ten largest. The donors were people with melanoma. This clone was counted only a few times. There is no known antigen for this receptor. No base quality information exists; no much larger clone differs at one position. The specimen sequenced was tumor tissue. This receptor was obtained from a human donor with melanoma.

The encoded CDR3 is CASSYEGDGYTF. DNA sequence: TGTGCCAGCAGTTACGAGGGAGATGGCTACACCTTC. Rearrangement joined TRBV6-5 to TRBJ1-2, with no D gene named confidently. The CDR3, cysteine through phenylalanine, is 12 amino acids long. The sequence is cut down to CDR3 DNA, 36 bases in frame from base 1. As encoded in the germline V gene, CDR1 is MNHEY while CDR2 is SVGAGI. Trimming removed 2 bases from V and 6 bases from J, leaving 7 bases between the germline ends.